Listed here are 9 T cell receptor beta chains from one sample, sequenced in a study of blood T cell repertoires in COVID-19. Clones were sequenced by immunoSEQ multiplex PCR, and TCRdb holds only the in-frame ones, with some missing. Here the sample spans roughly 500,000 clones, approximately 91% being singletons. The sample comprised PBMCs or T cells enriched from blood (not recorded which). Every receptor here comes from a woman aged 55-70 years who had recovered from COVID-19.

This chain links TRBV5-4 with TRBJ1-6; D remains unclear. The CDR3 contains 16 residues. The V end lost 0 bases, the J end lost 4 bases, and 11 bases lay between the germline ends. Germline V gene data show CDR1 as SGHNT and CDR2 as YYREEE (reference sequence). The CDR3 nucleotides are TGTGCCAGCAGCTTGGGAGGGATGGGGTATAATTCACCCCTCCACTTT. It yields the protein CASSLGGMGYNSPLHF.

This chain connects TRBV7-2 to TRBJ2-3; the match to TRBD2 covers 10 bases. Germline CDR1 and CDR2: SGHTA and FQGNSA. With V trimmed by 4 bases and J by 1 base, 5 bases remained unmatched. This CDR3 has 16 amino acids. CDR3 in amino acids: CASSSRTSGRTDTQYF. The DNA for the CDR3 is TGTGCCAGCAGCTCCAGGACTAGCGGACGCACAGATACGCAGTATTTT.

This clone appeared once. V and J are TRBV4-1 and TRBJ1-2, with D tentatively TRBD1 (5 bases). V was trimmed by 4 bases and J by 12 bases, leaving 21 bases between them. The CDR3 covers 14 residues. Germline CDR1 is MGHRA and CDR2 is YSYEKL. CDR3 sequence: CASSPRTGQAWHTF. The CDR3 DNA sequence: TGCGCCAGCAGCCCAAGGACCGGACAAGCTTGGCACACCTTC.

The chain joins TRBV6-1 to TRBJ2-7; D perhaps matches TRBD1 (6 bases). The germline V and J ends were trimmed by 3 bases and 7 bases, with 16 bases remaining between them. The CDR3 is made up of 14 amino acids. Per the germline V gene, CDR1 is MNHNS and CDR2 is SASEGT. The DNA of the CDR3 is TGTGCCAGCAGTGAGTACCCAACAGGGCGGGAGCAGTACGTC. This codes for CASSEYPTGREQYV.

The rearrangement links TRBV7-2 to TRBJ1-2, with 9 bases lining up with TRBD1. The germline V gene encodes CDR1 SGHTA and CDR2 FQGNSA. The ends lost 3 bases at V and 5 bases at J; junction bases unmatched: 10. This CDR3 comprises 16 residues. CDR3 loop: CASSFGQGRSGYGYTF. CDR3 nucleotide sequence: TGTGCCAGCAGCTTTGGACAGGGGAGATCCGGATATGGCTACACCTTC.

This chain uses TRBV5-1 with TRBJ1-2; D is possibly TRBD1 (5 bases). The CDR3 extends over 17 amino acids. V shed 0 bases and J shed 7 bases, with 22 bases lying between them. Germline values: CDR1 SGHRS, CDR2 YFSETQ. The chain's CDR3 is CASSLGGQGLKTSGYTF. CDR3 in DNA: TGCGCCAGCAGCTTGGGTGGGCAGGGTTTGAAGACTAGTGGCTACACCTTC.

This chain connects TRBV18 to TRBJ2-1, with 10 bases matching TRBD2. CDR1 and CDR2 from the germline V gene are KGHSH and LQKENI. V trimming: 1 base; J trimming: 2 bases; junction bases outside the gene matches: 2. This CDR3 is 16 amino acids long. The CDR3 DNA reads TGTGCCAGCTCACCACTAGCGGGGGGTGCCTACAATGAGCAGTTCTTC. It yields the protein CASSPLAGGAYNEQFF. The full variable domain, completed using reference TRBV18 and TRBJ2-1, is NAGVMQNPRHLVRRRGQEARLRCSPMKGHSHVYWYRQLPEEGLKFMVYLQKENIIDESGMPKERFSAEFPKEGPSILRIQQVVRGDSAAYFCASSPLAGGAYNEQFFGPGTRLTVL.

This sequence joins TRBV11-3 and TRBJ2-1, with a possible D match to TRBD2 (6 bases). This CDR3 contains 14 residues. The V gene lost 3 bases and the J gene lost 8 bases, with 14 bases spanning the gap. Germline V CDR1 and CDR2: SGHNT, YENEEA. CDR3 sequence: CASSFGHTGDEQFF. CDR3 DNA: TGTGCCAGCAGCTTCGGACACACGGGGGATGAGCAGTTCTTC.

This clone has a handful of counts. The chain couples TRBV27 to TRBJ1-5, with TRBD1 matching 10 bases. The V and J ends lost 6 bases and 6 bases, in that order; junction bases with no gene match: 11. Germline V gene sequence: CDR1 MNHEY, CDR2 SMNVEV (reference sequence). The CDR3 is 16 residues long. The CDR3 region is CASRSPGTGAGQPQHF. The CDR3 coding sequence is TGTGCCAGCAGGTCTCCCGGGACAGGGGCGGGTCAGCCCCAGCATTTT.